Each of the 21 T cell receptor beta chains below was sequenced from the same sample in a study of blood T cell repertoires in COVID-19. TCRdb's copy holds only in-frame clones and misses some; the assay was immunoSEQ multiplex PCR. Counted here are around 70,000 clones, roughly three quarters occurring once; the ten biggest clones make up 20% to 25%. The specimen sequenced was peripheral blood. The receptor source for this set is a man between 65 and 85 years old with acute or convalescent COVID-19.

The rearrangement uses TRBV6-5 and TRBJ2-7; 7 bases match TRBD2. J lost 4 bases, V lost 5 bases, and 8 bases had no gene match. The CDR3 covers 14 residues. Germline assignment: CDR1 MNHEY and CDR2 SVGAGI. Here the CDR3 DNA reads TGTGCCAGCAGTATCGGGGCTAGCGGATACGAGCAGTACTTC. It yields the protein CASSIGASGYEQYF.

The V call is TRBV4-1, the J call TRBJ1-4, with 10 bases that match TRBD1. CDR1 is MGHRA and CDR2 is YSYEKL in the germline V gene. J gave up 8 bases and V 5 bases, and 11 bases lay outside the gene matches. CDR3 size: 16 residues. DNA of the CDR3: TGCGCCAGCAGCGGGGACGGCGGGACAGGGGTAGAAAAACTGTTTTTT. Its protein product is CASSGDGGTGVEKLFF.

V and J are TRBV15 and TRBJ2-1, with 8 bases that match TRBD1. Germline-derived CDR1 and CDR2 are LNHNV and YYDKDF (reference sequence). CDR3 length: 17 residues. V trimming: 4 bases; J trimming: 2 bases; junction bases outside the gene matches: 10. The CDR3, as DNA: TGTGCCACCAGCAAATCGACGGACAGGGATCCCTACAATGAGCAGTTCTTC. Protein: CATSKSTDRDPYNEQFF. Variable domain in full (rest from reference TRBV15 and TRBJ2-1): DAMVIQNPRYQVTQFGKPVTLSCSQTLNHNVMYWYQQKSSQAPKLLFHYYDKDFNNEADTPDNFQSRRPNTSFCFLDIRSPGLGDTAMYLCATSKSTDRDPYNEQFFGPGTRLTVL.

This rearrangement joins TRBV4-1 to TRBJ2-5; TRBD2 agrees at 7 bases. The junction had 6 bases not matched to a gene; V was cut back by 1 base and J by 1 base. Germline values: CDR1 MGHRA, CDR2 YSYEKL. The CDR3 runs 16 residues. In nucleotides, the CDR3 is TGCGCCAGCAGCCAAGCCCTGGGGGGGGGCCAAGAGACCCAGTACTTC. Protein: CASSQALGGGQETQYF.

V and J are TRBV9 and TRBJ2-1, with 9 bases that match TRBD2. The CDR3 has 15 residues. Trimming at V came to 0 bases and at J to 4 bases, leaving 2 bases not matched to a gene. CDR1 and CDR2 (germline): SGDLS, YYNGEE. Here the CDR3 DNA reads TGTGCCAGCAGCGTAGAGGGACTAGCTTACAATGAGCAGTTCTTC. It translates to CASSVEGLAYNEQFF.

This clone was recorded a few times. The chain links TRBV12-5 to TRBJ2-1; TRBD2 agrees at 9 bases. The CDR3 is made up of 15 amino acids. After removal of 4 bases from V and 12 bases from J, the junction contained 13 bases not matched to a gene. Germline V gene data show CDR1 as LGHNT and CDR2 as FRNRAP. CDR3 sequence: CASGSQREDVSWQFF. Written as DNA, the CDR3 is TGTGCTAGTGGTTCCCAGCGGGAGGATGTAAGTTGGCAGTTCTTC.

The V gene is TRBV6-2 or TRBV6-3, the J gene TRBJ2-3; 12 bases align to TRBD2. CDR3 size: 18 residues. V trimming: 5 bases; J trimming: 8 bases; junction bases outside the gene matches: 17. CDR1 is MNHEY and CDR2 is SVGEGT in the germline V gene. The CDR3 sequence is CASSLQPPGLAGFSTQYF. The CDR3 region has the DNA TGTGCCAGCAGTCTTCAGCCTCCGGGACTAGCGGGTTTTAGTACGCAGTATTTT.

Written as DNA, the CDR3 is TGCGCCAGCAGCCCGGGACAGGCCTATAATTCACCCCTCCACTTT. It yields the protein CASSPGQAYNSPLHF. V is TRBV5-1 and J is TRBJ1-6; 8 bases are shared with TRBD1. The V and J ends lost 4 bases and 2 bases, in that order; junction bases with no gene match: 2. This CDR3 is 15 amino acids long. The germline V gene encodes CDR1 SGHRS and CDR2 YFSETQ.

This clone is a singleton in its sample. The chain links TRBV28 to TRBJ1-5, with D possibly being TRBD1 (6 bases). V gave up 6 bases and J gave up 2 bases, with 17 bases separating them. Germline CDR1 is MDHEN and CDR2 is SYDVKM. The CDR3 is 16 residues long. CDR3 nucleotides: TGTGCCAGCAGCTTTGACAGGACCCGCCGCAATCAGCCCCAGCATTTT. This gives the protein CASSFDRTRRNQPQHF. Full variable domain (missing parts from reference TRBV28 and TRBJ1-5): DVKVTQSSRYLVKRTGEKVFLECVQDMDHENMFWYRQDPGLGLRLIYFSYDVKMKEKGDIPEGYSVSREKKERFSLILESASTNQTSMYLCASSFDRTRRNQPQHFGDGTRLSIL.

V usage is TRBV5-6 and J usage is TRBJ1-3; D gene unclear. The CDR3 length is 14 residues. V was shortened by 0 bases and J by 2 bases, with 6 bases between the two germline ends. The germline V gene has CDR1 SGHDT and CDR2 YYEEEE. The CDR3 sequence is CASSLGHTGNTIYF. The DNA for the CDR3 is TGTGCCAGCAGCTTGGGGCACACTGGAAACACCATATATTTT.

This sequence joins TRBV27 and TRBJ1-2; D may be TRBD1 (6 bases). Germline-derived CDR1 and CDR2 are MNHEY and SMNVEV (reference sequence). The CDR3 is 15 amino acids. The germline V and J ends were trimmed by 7 bases and 2 bases, with 17 bases remaining between them. CDR3 protein: CASKKPGAGNYGYTF. The CDR3 region has the DNA TGTGCCAGCAAGAAACCAGGGGCTGGCAACTATGGCTACACCTTC.

In this sample, this clone turned up once. The chain couples TRBV24-1 to TRBJ2-5, with TRBD2 matching over 9 bases. Trimming at V came to 3 bases and at J to 4 bases, leaving 14 bases not matched to a gene. The V gene's germline CDR1 is KGHDR and CDR2 SFDVKD. This CDR3 has 18 residues. CDR3 sequence reads: CATSDPPSGMKGRETQYF. CDR3 nucleotides: TGTGCCACCAGTGATCCCCCTAGCGGGATGAAAGGACGAGAGACCCAGTACTTC.

This clone was seen just once. J is TRBJ2-1 and V is TRBV6-4, with TRBD2 matching over 7 bases. The CDR3 loop spans 15 amino acids. Germline CDR1 is MRHNA and CDR2 is SNTAGT. V was clipped by 3 bases and J by 5 bases; unmatched bases: 7. The CDR3 here is CASSEMAGVNNEQFF. Written as DNA, the CDR3 is TGTGCCAGCAGTGAAATGGCGGGAGTCAACAATGAGCAGTTCTTC.

The gene calls are TRBV11-2 and TRBJ2-1; 10 nucleotides match TRBD1. J lost 3 bases, V lost 5 bases, and 4 bases had no gene match. CDR3 length: 15 amino acids. The germline V gene has CDR1 SGHAT and CDR2 FQNNGV. CDR3 protein: CASSTGTGVYNEQFF. CDR3 sequence (DNA): TGTGCCAGCAGCACCGGGACAGGGGTCTACAATGAGCAGTTCTTC. The entire variable domain, with the rest obtained from reference TRBV11-2 and TRBJ2-1, is as follows: EAGVAQSPRYKIIEKRQSVAFWCNPISGHATLYWYQQILGQGPKLLIQFQNNGVVDDSQLPKDRFSAERLKGVDSTLKIQPAKLEDSAVYLCASSTGTGVYNEQFFGPGTRLTVL.

This chain joins TRBV7-9 and TRBJ2-1, with 8 bases matching TRBD2. In germline, CDR1 is SEHNR, CDR2 FQNEAQ (reference sequence). Germline trimming cut 5 bases from V and 2 bases from J; bases unmatched to any gene: 11. The CDR3 runs to 17 residues. The CDR3 sequence: CASSRMLAGVTYNEQFF. CDR3 sequence (DNA): TGTGCCAGCAGCCGTATGCTAGCGGGCGTAACCTACAATGAGCAGTTCTTC.

The V call is TRBV7-3, the J call TRBJ1-2, with 9 bases fitting TRBD1. The germline V gene has CDR1 SGHTA and CDR2 FQGTGA. With V trimmed by 5 bases and J by 4 bases, 5 bases remained unmatched. The length of the CDR3 is 14 residues. CDR3: CASSPSTGGYGYTF. CDR3 DNA sequence: TGTGCCAGCAGCCCATCGACAGGGGGCTATGGCTACACCTTC.

This clone was seen ten or more times. DNA for the CDR3: TGTGCCAGCTCGATATGGCTCGGACTGTACAATGAGCAGTTCTTC. Protein: CASSIWLGLYNEQFF. The rearrangement uses TRBV19 and TRBJ2-1, with D perhaps matching TRBD2 (5 bases). The germline V gene has CDR1 LNHDA and CDR2 SQIVND (reference sequence). V lost 9 bases and J lost 4, with 19 bases in between. This CDR3 spans 15 amino acids.

The chain uses TRBV2 and TRBJ2-5; D is perhaps TRBD1 (5 bases). The V end was cut by 8 bases, the J end by 2 bases, with 12 bases between. Per germline, CDR1 SNHLY and CDR2 FYNNEI. This CDR3 has 13 amino acids. The CDR3 DNA is TGTGCCAGCCGTCAGGGTCAACAAGAGACCCAGTACTTC. Translation: CASRQGQQETQYF.

This clone was counted a few times. The genes are TRBV12-5 and TRBJ2-1; 10 bases are shared with TRBD2. CDR3 length equals 18 residues. Germline trimming cut 2 bases from V and 5 bases from J; bases unmatched to any gene: 12. Germline CDR1 LGHNT, CDR2 FRNRAP. The CDR3 protein is CASGLLSPGLAGDNEQFF. DNA of the CDR3: TGTGCTAGTGGTTTGCTGTCACCGGGGCTAGCGGGGGACAATGAGCAGTTCTTC. The whole variable domain, remainder taken from reference TRBV12-5 and TRBJ2-1, is DARVTQTPRHKVTEMGQEVTMRCQPILGHNTVFWYRQTMMQGLELLAYFRNRAPLDDSGMPKDRFSAEMPDATLATLKIQPSEPRDSAVYFCASGLLSPGLAGDNEQFFGPGTRLTVL.

This chain connects TRBV7-9 to TRBJ1-2; D call uncertain. The V gene's germline CDR1 is SEHNR and CDR2 FQNEAQ (reference sequence). V lost 5 bases and J lost 1, with 14 bases in between. This CDR3 contains 15 residues. CDR3 amino acids: CASSPGRGVNYGYTF. Written as DNA, the CDR3 is TGTGCCAGCAGCCCGGGGAGAGGAGTTAACTATGGCTACACCTTC.

This rearrangement joins TRBV5-1 to TRBJ2-1, with 7 bases lining up with TRBD1. The germline gives CDR1 SGHRS, CDR2 YFSETQ. The ends lost 2 bases at V and 3 bases at J; junction bases unmatched: 8. CDR3 length: 16 residues. Here the CDR3 DNA reads TGCGCCAGCAGCTTACTTGAGACAGGGAACTACAATGAGCAGTTCTTC. It is translated as CASSLLETGNYNEQFF.